The source of this TCR beta chain is a study of cytomegalovirus exposure and HLA in healthy donors (dated by TCRdb to 2016 to 2017). Regarding the study in general: An earlier analysis of fewer than 750 of the donors reported 276 Gb of sequence data and around 110 million unique TCR beta sequences obtained from around 170 million T cells. About 330 gigabases of sequencing data and 75 million to 85 million unique TCR sequences made up an early release that covered several hundred HLA-typed donors. Of the roughly 400 genotyped donors, approximately 81% were placed in the genetic ancestry cluster associated with self-reported Caucasian donors. The study was designed to test whether signatures of past pathogen exposure could be identified by cataloging public T cell receptors. The study profiled the T cell repertoires of 666 subjects by immunosequencing and related them to cytomegalovirus serostatus. In addition to the first cohort of about 650 subjects, a separate validation cohort of approximately 130 different subjects was used. To predict cytomegalovirus infection status, the study brought together high-throughput TCR immunosequencing, statistical association of individual TCRs with disease status, and machine learning. A later analysis re-analyzed previously published TCR beta repertoires from roughly 690 donors and added high-resolution HLA genotyping to study TCR occurrence patterns. The later analysis used no new phenotypic data to find candidate immune exposures, relying instead on TCR beta sequences and their occurrence across donors. In an earlier analysis of roughly 540 of the donors, high-throughput TCR beta sequencing was used to judge whether each TCR beta V gene segment behaved as functional or pseudogenic. Donor age, sex, ethnicity and CMV serostatus were collected together with the repertoire data. A later genetic analysis took genome-wide SNP genotypes for about 55% of the 666 donors and used that subset as a discovery cohort. All discovery cohort repertoires had been generated using a single sequencing platform. Both class I and class II loci were covered by HLA typing, at four-digit resolution. Typing coverage differed by locus: A, B, C, DRB1 and DQB1 were typed in about 620-640 donors, DQA1 in 522, DPA1 in over 600, and DPB1 in just under 490. Because of strong linkage in the cohort, roughly five DR-DQ haplotypes were treated as single units for association and clustering. Among about 370 genotyped donors of the cohort, an average of roughly 230,000 unique TCR beta nucleotide sequences was sequenced per donor, of which about 19% were non-productive.

In total, approximately 610 healthy bone marrow donors made up the cohort. At the time of sampling, every cohort member was nominally healthy, though immune exposures that went unrecorded were likely present. The donor was CMV seropositive and belonged to the group of around 300 seropositive cohort members. A peripheral blood sample was collected from each donor, and TCR beta sequencing was performed on peripheral blood mononuclear cells. Genomic DNA was extracted from the blood cell samples with the Qiagen DNeasy Blood Extraction Kit. The receptor library was made with the immunoSEQ multiplex PCR assay. For the multiplex PCR, a mixture combining 60 forward primers for TCR Vbeta segments and 13 reverse primers for TCR Jbeta segments was used. The CDR3 region of rearranged TCR beta genes was amplified from genomic DNA with a multiplex PCR assay. On the Illumina HiSeq System, the amplified TCR beta libraries were sequenced as 87-base-pair reads. The paper's data handling went like this. In a later analysis, tens of millions of unique TCR beta chains were counted across the roughly 700 repertoires, and roughly 9.9 million of these chains were shared by at least two donors. A nearest-neighbor algorithm error-corrected the raw reads and collapsed the reads into unique sequences, merging closely related sequences to remove PCR and sequencing errors. V, D and J gene segments were assigned by aligning CDR3 sequences to IMGT reference sequences. For a sequence to be retained, a match of at least six nucleotides to both a V gene segment and a J gene segment was required. Rearrangements were called productive when the CDR3 lacked stop codons and stayed in frame with V and J; all others were non-productive. CDR3 was defined according to IMGT convention as the region running from the second conserved V-encoded cysteine to the conserved J-encoded phenylalanine. The earlier analysis of about 590 of the donors excluded sequences that lacked an unambiguous match to a single V gene segment. In an earlier analysis of 587 of the donors, a V segment was called functional when productive rearrangements were above 56.7%, and segregating when the standard deviation between donors exceeded 5%. To diagnose cytomegalovirus status from the catalog of TCR beta chain sequences, a statistical classification framework was built. In a later analysis, TCR nucleotide sequences were compared against IMGT/GENE-DB human TR gene sequences so that V and J genes could be assigned. The TCRdist pipeline was used in a later analysis to assign CDR3 sequences and most-parsimonious VDJ recombination scenarios. A later analysis defined each TCR beta chain by its CDR3 amino acid sequence plus V-gene family, and excluded reads lacking a unique V-gene family. To address suspected cross-contamination and a sequencing artifact, a later analysis removed some 620 highly shared, low-generation-probability nucleotide sequences. A later analysis calculated a clonal expansion index for each public chain from normalized within-repertoire ranks of inferred template counts. In a later analysis, generation probabilities were computed using a VDJ recombination model fitted to out-of-frame rearrangements, and the results were checked against IGoR. Hypergeometric tests were used in a later analysis to score TCR-TCR, TCR-HLA and TCR-CMV co-occurrence, with a repertoire-size bias correction applied to the TCR pairs. False discovery rates were estimated in a later analysis by permuting HLA or CMV assignments 20 times. In a later analysis, co-occurring TCRs were grouped using DBSCAN, with TCRdist sequence similarity added in when clustering inside HLA-allele-positive subsets. Co-occurrence clustering excluded repertoires with fewer than 30,000 or more than 120,000 public chains, plus five with anomalous nucleotide sharing. Not all clones reach the TCRdb copy of this immuneACCESS table, which keeps in-frame sequences only. Checked studies attribute under half of the gap to unresolved V genes and leave the rest unexplained. The V and J calls and the clone size are those of that table, but D and trimming were determined from the DNA. The sample table shows tens of thousands of clones, and approximately 85% are seen once. The ten largest clones capture 5.5% to 6.5% of the sample.

A remark on this clone: The antigen this receptor binds is unknown. No base quality values were provided; no much bigger clone lies one nucleotide off.

Study-wide conclusions, independent of this receptor: Because counts were too low, 15 to 20 rarely observed V segments, including chromosome 9 orphons, were excluded from the earlier analysis of a few hundred of the donors. Most TCR sequences were seen in very few donors, while some public TCRs were found in many individuals. The authors suggested that the approach could potentially be generalized to other disease states and immunological phenotypes. An association between a missense DCLRE1C variant and V-gene and J-gene trimming of TCR beta chains was found in a later genetic analysis and replicated in an independent cohort. In a later analysis, HLA-associated TCR beta chains showed more clonal expansion and lower generation probabilities than non-associated chains that were equally common. According to a later analysis, most CMV-associated TCR beta chains appeared to be HLA-restricted, and the HLA associations seemed to be driven largely by CMV exposure. A cluster of highly shared sequence variants was judged likely to be a technical artifact of the sequencing pipeline. In a later analysis, several top co-occurrence clusters were reported to appear linked to parvovirus B19, influenza, CMV and Epstein-Barr virus. When HLA alleles, especially DR and DQ, strongly co-occurred, attributing TCR associations to individual alleles was difficult. Three of the identified cytomegalovirus-associated TCR beta chains were confirmed in vitro to be specific for cytomegalovirus antigens. In a later analysis, some 17,000 TCR beta sequences were associated with specific HLA alleles at a false discovery rate of 0.05. This cohort had only TCR beta chains sequenced, and the lack of alpha or paired-chain data limited which features could be detected. Compared with the approximately 700-donor mean, donors in an Asian-associated ancestry cluster had fewer N-insertions in productive TCRs, according to a later genetic analysis. A total of some 180 TCR beta chains were listed by the study as associated with cytomegalovirus. An earlier analysis of approximately 540 of the donors showed that most TCR beta V segments appeared in productive rearrangements either about 87% or about 30% of the time, which broadly matched IMGT annotations. Because some donors lacked HLA typing at each locus, the association tests relied only on the typed subset. A further reported finding was that TCR beta sequences accurately predicted the HLA-A and HLA-B alleles for most subjects in the first cohort. In a later analysis, the rate of TCR association differed among HLA loci, with DRB1 alleles having the most associated TCRs and HLA-C alleles having the fewest. Correlated functional status among segregating V segments might be attributable to linkage disequilibrium, but an unknown experimental factor could not be ruled out. CMV serostatus was the only immune exposure information available for the cohort. In both the original and validation cohorts, the classifier was reported to diagnose cytomegalovirus status with high specificity and sensitivity. Sequencing depth was assumed to be roughly uniform across donors in the presence/absence analyses, though that assumption may not hold.

Sequenced input: PBMCs. The receptor's source is a young woman in good health and CMV-seropositive.

CDR3 protein: CASSQARLAGSYEQYF. The nucleotides are TGCGCCAGCAGCCAAGCACGGCTAGCGGGATCGTACGAGCAGTACTTC. This chain joins TRBV4-1 to TRBJ2-7; TRBD2 fits 9 bases in the junction. The germline V gene supplies CDR1 MGHRA and CDR2 YSYEKL. From V the trimming removes 1 base and from J it removes 4 bases, while the gene matches leave 8 bases of the junction unaccounted for. The CDR3 contains 16 residues, cysteine and phenylalanine counted. Only the CDR3 region is kept as DNA, spanning 48 bases read in frame from base 1.